The rows below give T cell receptor beta chains drawn from one sample of a study of a mutant IDH1 vaccine in newly diagnosed glioma. The antigens for these receptors are not known. Data came from immunoSEQ multiplex PCR; TCRdb stores just in-frame clones and leaves some out. The profile covers some 48,000 clones, with about 82% appearing a single time and 12% taken by the ten largest. The source was PBMCs, collected from a glioma patient whose treatment included an IDH1 peptide vaccine. Receptors originate from a man aged 40-50 years with glioma. Both conserved end residues are part of each CDR3. Each record gives: CDR3 DNA, CDR3 protein, clone size, V gene, D gene, J gene. D genes are given only for firm matches. Only some rows state a clone size, as once, few, many or a class for expanded clones.

CDR3 DNA: TGTGCCAGCAGTCCCGGGACAGGGGGCGAAGATACGCAGTATTTT
CDR3 protein: CASSPGTGGEDTQYF
clone size: NA
V gene: TRBV28
D gene: TRBD1
J gene: TRBJ2-3

CDR3 DNA: TGTGCCAGCAGCTTATCAGGGGCGTCCTACGAGCAGTACTTC
CDR3 protein: CASSLSGASYEQYF
clone size: NA
V gene: TRBV7-9
D gene: NA
J gene: TRBJ2-7

CDR3 DNA: TGCGCCAGCAGCCTCCGACAGGGGAACTATGGCTACACCTTC
CDR3 protein: CASSLRQGNYGYTF
clone size: NA
V gene: TRBV5-1
D gene: TRBD1
J gene: TRBJ1-2

CDR3 DNA: TGTGCCTGTGCAGGGTATACGACTGAAGCTTTCTTT
CDR3 protein: CACAGYTTEAFF
clone size: NA
V gene: TRBV30
D gene: NA
J gene: TRBJ1-1

CDR3 DNA: TGCGCCAGCAGCCAAGATCGGGTTCCTATACGGGCTTTCTTT
CDR3 protein: CASSQDRVPIRAFF
clone size: few
V gene: TRBV4-3
D gene: NA
J gene: TRBJ1-1

CDR3 DNA: TGTGCCAGCAGTTCGCCTAACTATGGCTACACCTTC
CDR3 protein: CASSSPNYGYTF
clone size: few
V gene: TRBV6-5
D gene: NA
J gene: TRBJ1-2

CDR3 DNA: TGCAGCGCCGGACCCGGGACAGAGGCTGGCTACACCTTC
CDR3 protein: CSAGPGTEAGYTF
clone size: NA
V gene: TRBV29-1
D gene: TRBD1
J gene: TRBJ1-2

CDR3 DNA: TGTGCCAGCAGCCTGGGGGGAGCGGGAATCAACATTCAGTACTTC
CDR3 protein: CASSLGGAGINIQYF
clone size: NA
V gene: TRBV5-4
D gene: TRBD2
J gene: TRBJ2-4

CDR3 DNA: TGCGCCAGCAGCCGTGCGGAACTGGGTGCGGATGAGCAGTTCTTC
CDR3 protein: CASSRAELGADEQFF
clone size: NA
V gene: TRBV4-3
D gene: NA
J gene: TRBJ2-1

CDR3 DNA: TGTGCCTGGTCGACGAGGACTTGGGGCACAGATACGCAGTATTTT
CDR3 protein: CAWSTRTWGTDTQYF
clone size: NA
V gene: TRBV30
D gene: NA
J gene: TRBJ2-3

CDR3 DNA: TGTGCCAGCAGCTTGGACGGCGGATATCAGCCCCAGCATTTT
CDR3 protein: CASSLDGGYQPQHF
clone size: NA
V gene: TRBV5-6
D gene: NA
J gene: TRBJ1-5

CDR3 DNA: TGTGCCAGCAGCCAAACGACAGGGGCAAGTGAAAAACTGTTTTTT
CDR3 protein: CASSQTTGASEKLFF
clone size: NA
V gene: TRBV14
D gene: TRBD1
J gene: TRBJ1-4

CDR3 DNA: TGTGCCAGCAGTTACTATAAGGGGGACAGGGGGACGCAGTATTTT
CDR3 protein: CASSYYKGDRGTQYF
clone size: few
V gene: TRBV6-5
D gene: TRBD1
J gene: TRBJ2-3

CDR3 DNA: TGTGCCAGCAGCCTTGCCAGCGGGAGGAGCAATGAGCAGTTCTTC
CDR3 protein: CASSLASGRSNEQFF
clone size: NA
V gene: TRBV6-6
D gene: TRBD2
J gene: TRBJ2-1

CDR3 DNA: TGTGCCAGTAGTAAGGGCATGGGTAATCAGCCCCAGCATTTT
CDR3 protein: CASSKGMGNQPQHF
clone size: once
V gene: TRBV19
D gene: NA
J gene: TRBJ1-5

CDR3 DNA: TGCGCCAGCAGCCCCAAAAGGGGACAGGGGGGCTTCCTGAGCTATGGCTACACCTTC
CDR3 protein: CASSPKRGQGGFLSYGYTF
clone size: NA
V gene: TRBV4-1
D gene: TRBD1
J gene: TRBJ1-2

CDR3 DNA: TGTGCCAGCAATCAGGGTGGCGGGGAGCTGTTTTTT
CDR3 protein: CASNQGGGELFF
clone size: NA
V gene: TRBV2
D gene: NA
J gene: TRBJ2-2

CDR3 DNA: TGTGCCAGCAGCTGGGGACAGGGAAAGAACTATGGCTACACCTTC
CDR3 protein: CASSWGQGKNYGYTF
clone size: NA
V gene: TRBV11-3
D gene: TRBD1
J gene: TRBJ1-2

CDR3 DNA: TGTGCCAGCAGTTTCTCCGGGACAGGGAACACCGGGGAGCTGTTTTTT
CDR3 protein: CASSFSGTGNTGELFF
clone size: medium-sized
V gene: TRBV6-5
D gene: TRBD1
J gene: TRBJ2-2

CDR3 DNA: TGTGCCACCAGGGGGGGCCCCCCGAGGGCTTTCTTT
CDR3 protein: CATRGGPPRAFF
clone size: few
V gene: TRBV19
D gene: TRBD1
J gene: TRBJ1-1

CDR3 DNA: TGTGCCAGCAGCATAAACAGGGGGATAGATGAAAAACTGTTTTTT
CDR3 protein: CASSINRGIDEKLFF
clone size: NA
V gene: TRBV5-4
D gene: TRBD1
J gene: TRBJ1-4

CDR3 DNA: TGTGCCAGCACCCAGACAGTTAACTATGGCTACACCTTC
CDR3 protein: CASTQTVNYGYTF
clone size: NA
V gene: TRBV6-1
D gene: NA
J gene: TRBJ1-2

CDR3 DNA: TGTGCCAGCAGTTCACGACTAGCGGGCGTGTCCTATCTCTCCTACAATGAGCAGTTCTTC
CDR3 protein: CASSSRLAGVSYLSYNEQFF
clone size: NA
V gene: TRBV27
D gene: TRBD2
J gene: TRBJ2-1

CDR3 DNA: TGTGCCTGGACCCTAGCTTGGAATGAGCAGTTCTTC
CDR3 protein: CAWTLAWNEQFF
clone size: NA
V gene: TRBV30
D gene: NA
J gene: TRBJ2-1

CDR3 DNA: TGTGCCAGCAGCGTAGATGGGGACAGGGGCAGGGATACGCAGTATTTT
CDR3 protein: CASSVDGDRGRDTQYF
clone size: NA
V gene: TRBV9
D gene: TRBD1
J gene: TRBJ2-3

CDR3 DNA: TGTGCCAGCTCACCGACTAGCGGCTACAATGAGCAGTTCTTC
CDR3 protein: CASSPTSGYNEQFF
clone size: NA
V gene: TRBV18
D gene: TRBD2
J gene: TRBJ2-1

CDR3 DNA: TGTGCCATCAGTGAGTCTTCACGGGGAACGGGCGAGAATAGCAATCAGCCCCAGCATTTT
CDR3 protein: CAISESSRGTGENSNQPQHF
clone size: NA
V gene: TRBV10-3
D gene: NA
J gene: TRBJ1-5

CDR3 DNA: TGCGCCAGCAGCTTGGGACACAGGGATCCGAACACCGGGGAGCTGTTTTTT
CDR3 protein: CASSLGHRDPNTGELFF
clone size: medium-sized
V gene: TRBV5-1
D gene: NA
J gene: TRBJ2-2

CDR3 DNA: TGTGCCAGCAGCTTGGGGGGGACAGGGTCTGGCTACACCTTC
CDR3 protein: CASSLGGTGSGYTF
clone size: NA
V gene: TRBV7-6
D gene: TRBD1
J gene: TRBJ1-2

CDR3 DNA: TGTGCCAGCAGCTTAACAGCTTCTGAGGTGCAGTACTTC
CDR3 protein: CASSLTASEVQYF
clone size: NA
V gene: TRBV7-6
D gene: NA
J gene: TRBJ2-7

CDR3 DNA: TGTGCCAGCAGTTACGAGGGGGCTGGGGCCAACGTCCTGACTTTC
CDR3 protein: CASSYEGAGANVLTF
clone size: NA
V gene: TRBV6-6
D gene: NA
J gene: TRBJ2-6

CDR3 DNA: TGTGCCAGCAGGCAAAGGACAGGGGGAGGTAATGAGCAGTTCTTC
CDR3 protein: CASRQRTGGGNEQFF
clone size: NA
V gene: TRBV6-1
D gene: TRBD1
J gene: TRBJ2-1

CDR3 DNA: TGTGCCAGCAGCGTCACAGATACGCAGTATTTT
CDR3 protein: CASSVTDTQYF
clone size: NA
V gene: TRBV5-4
D gene: NA
J gene: TRBJ2-3

CDR3 DNA: TGTGCCAGCAGTTTGCAGGGACCTTCCGGCTATGGCTACACCTTC
CDR3 protein: CASSLQGPSGYGYTF
clone size: NA
V gene: TRBV5-5
D gene: NA
J gene: TRBJ1-2

CDR3 DNA: TGTGCCAGCAGCAAACTCCGACTAGCGGGGTACCAAGAGACCCAGTACTTC
CDR3 protein: CASSKLRLAGYQETQYF
clone size: NA
V gene: TRBV21-1
D gene: NA
J gene: TRBJ2-5